The rows below give T cell receptor beta chains drawn from one sample of a study of shared clonotypes between healthy human individuals. Generated by immunoSEQ multiplex PCR, the TCRdb table keeps only in-frame clones and is missing some. The data hold around 2.5 million clones, with 90% to 95% observed a single time. Sequenced input: naive CD4+ T cells from PBMCs. The receptors originated from a man between 18 and 29 years old in good health. Some clones in this sample may be carry-over from other donors' samples. The CDR3 runs from the conserved cysteine through the conserved F or W. Each record gives: J gene, V gene, D gene, clone size, CDR3 protein, CDR3 DNA. A D gene is named only where the DNA matches it firmly. The size field is filled for only some rows; it gives once, few, many or a size class.

J: TRBJ1-2; V: TRBV6-1; D: .; size: .; CDR3: CASSEGGTGLYGYTF; DNA: TGTGCCAGCAGTGAAGGGGGAACAGGACTCTATGGCTACACCTTC
J: TRBJ1-1; V: TRBV19; D: .; size: .; CDR3: CASSLTGGQTEAFF; DNA: TGTGCCAGTAGCCTCACAGGAGGCCAGACTGAAGCTTTCTTT
J: TRBJ2-5; V: TRBV5-4; D: .; size: .; CDR3: CASSSPQETQYF; DNA: TGTGCCAGCAGCTCTCCCCAAGAGACCCAGTACTTC
J: TRBJ2-6; V: TRBV7-3; D: .; size: .; CDR3: CASSLTVFSRTQSYSGANVLTF; DNA: TGTGCCAGCAGCTTAACGGTATTCTCCAGGACCCAATCGTACTCTGGGGCCAACGTCCTGACTTTC
J: TRBJ2-5; V: TRBV2; D: .; size: .; CDR3: CASSEARGVRVETQYF; DNA: TGTGCCAGCAGTGAAGCGCGAGGGGTAAGGGTTGAGACCCAGTACTTC
J: TRBJ1-5; V: TRBV28; D: .; size: .; CDR3: CASRGTRSNQPQHF; DNA: TGTGCCAGCAGGGGGACACGAAGCAATCAGCCCCAGCATTTT
J: TRBJ2-5; V: TRBV2; D: TRBD2; size: .; CDR3: CASSAVLAEETQYF; DNA: TGTGCCAGCAGTGCCGTACTAGCGGAAGAGACCCAGTACTTC
J: TRBJ2-1; V: TRBV15; D: .; size: .; CDR3: CATSREATDEQFF; DNA: TGTGCCACCAGCAGAGAAGCTACCGATGAGCAGTTCTTC
J: TRBJ2-2; V: TRBV21-1; D: .; size: .; CDR3: CASSKGLAGANTGELFF; DNA: TGTGCCAGCAGCAAAGGACTAGCGGGAGCGAACACCGGGGAGCTGTTTTTT
J: TRBJ1-2; V: TRBV6-6; D: .; size: .; CDR3: CASKHSQDGGYTF; DNA: TGTGCCAGCAAACATTCCCAGGACGGGGGCTACACCTTC
J: TRBJ2-1; V: TRBV7-3; D: TRBD2; size: .; CDR3: CASSLKGLAGGVYNEQFF; DNA: TGTGCCAGCAGCTTAAAGGGTCTAGCGGGAGGAGTTTACAATGAGCAGTTCTTC
J: TRBJ2-1; V: TRBV7-2; D: TRBD2; size: .; CDR3: CASSLLGGSDPEQFF; DNA: TGTGCCAGCAGCTTATTGGGGGGGTCCGACCCTGAGCAGTTCTTC
J: TRBJ2-7; V: TRBV6-1; D: .; size: .; CDR3: CASRVRDMGQGRQYF; DNA: TGTGCCAGCCGGGTGAGGGACATGGGGCAGGGACGGCAGTACTTC
J: TRBJ2-4; V: TRBV30; D: .; size: few; CDR3: CAQGTGRGKYF; DNA: TGTGCCCAAGGTACCGGGCGGGGAAAGTACTTC
J: TRBJ2-7; V: TRBV28; D: .; size: few; CDR3: CASSHTPRWGYEQYF; DNA: TGTGCCAGCAGCCATACCCCTAGGTGGGGATACGAGCAGTACTTC
J: TRBJ2-5; V: TRBV5-1; D: .; size: .; CDR3: CASKGGDQETQYF; DNA: TGCGCCAGCAAAGGGGGAGATCAAGAGACCCAGTACTTC
J: TRBJ1-1; V: TRBV2; D: .; size: .; CDR3: CASSEWGLFTEAFF; DNA: TGTGCCAGCAGTGAATGGGGATTGTTCACTGAAGCTTTCTTT
J: TRBJ2-7; V: TRBV27; D: .; size: .; CDR3: CASSLAQGPYEQYF; DNA: TGTGCCAGCAGTTTAGCGCAGGGCCCCTACGAGCAGTACTTC
J: TRBJ1-2; V: TRBV4-1; D: .; size: .; CDR3: CASSQVEKGFYGYTF; DNA: TGCGCCAGCAGCCAAGTCGAAAAGGGGTTCTATGGCTACACCTTC